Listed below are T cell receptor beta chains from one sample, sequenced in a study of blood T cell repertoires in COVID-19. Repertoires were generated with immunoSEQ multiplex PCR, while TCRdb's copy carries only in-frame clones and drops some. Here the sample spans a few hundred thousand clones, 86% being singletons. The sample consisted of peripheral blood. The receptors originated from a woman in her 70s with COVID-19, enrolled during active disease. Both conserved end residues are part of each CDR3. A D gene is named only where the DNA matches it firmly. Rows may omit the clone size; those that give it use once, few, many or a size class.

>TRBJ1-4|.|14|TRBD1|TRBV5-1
CASSTEGAREKLFF
TGCGCCAGCAGCACTGAGGGGGCTCGAGAAAAACTGTTTTTT
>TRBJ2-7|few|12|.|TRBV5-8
CASTLRFYEQYF
TGTGCCAGCACACTCAGGTTCTACGAGCAGTACTTC
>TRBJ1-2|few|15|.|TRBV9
CASSVAGDPPGGYTF
TGTGCCAGCAGCGTAGCGGGGGACCCACCGGGAGGCTACACCTTC
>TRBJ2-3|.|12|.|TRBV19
CASSPGTDTQYF
TGTGCCAGTAGTCCGGGCACAGATACGCAGTATTTT
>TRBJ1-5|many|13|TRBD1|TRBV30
CAWARQGQQPQHF
TGTGCCTGGGCCAGACAGGGACAGCAGCCCCAGCATTTT
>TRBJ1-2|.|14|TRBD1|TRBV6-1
CASSMDRGREGYTF
TGTGCCAGCAGTATGGACAGGGGGCGAGAGGGCTACACCTTC
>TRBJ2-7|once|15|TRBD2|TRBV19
CASSIIAGGNYEQYF
TGTGCCAGTAGTATAATAGCGGGGGGGAACTACGAGCAGTACTTC
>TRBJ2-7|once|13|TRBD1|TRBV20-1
CSASRGQPYEQYF
TGCAGTGCTAGTAGGGGACAGCCCTACGAGCAGTACTTC
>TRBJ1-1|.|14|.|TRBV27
CASSAGTPNTEAFF
TGTGCCAGCAGTGCCGGGACACCAAACACTGAAGCTTTCTTT
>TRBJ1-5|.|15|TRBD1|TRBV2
CASSEQGAPLGPQHF
TGTGCCAGCAGCGAACAGGGGGCCCCCTTAGGGCCCCAGCATTTT
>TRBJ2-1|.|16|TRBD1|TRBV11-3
CASSLVSGTGFDEQFF
TGTGCCAGCAGCTTAGTTTCCGGGACAGGGTTCGATGAGCAGTTCTTC
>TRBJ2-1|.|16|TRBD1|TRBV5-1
CASSLAGTVVINEQFF
TGCGCCAGCAGCTTGGCCGGGACAGTAGTCATCAATGAGCAGTTCTTC
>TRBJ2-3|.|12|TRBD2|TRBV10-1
CASSRGADTQYF
TGCGCCAGCAGCCGGGGGGCAGATACGCAGTATTTT
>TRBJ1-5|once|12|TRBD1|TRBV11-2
CASSQGGQPQHF
TGTGCCAGCAGCCAAGGGGGCCAGCCCCAGCATTTT
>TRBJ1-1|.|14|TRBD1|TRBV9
CASNPGQGGTEAFF
TGTGCCAGCAACCCGGGACAGGGAGGCACTGAAGCTTTCTTT
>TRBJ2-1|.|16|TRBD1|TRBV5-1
CASSPTGTVGYNEQFF
TGCGCCAGCAGCCCAACCGGGACAGTCGGCTACAATGAGCAGTTCTTC
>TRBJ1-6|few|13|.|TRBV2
CASRNIGNSPLHF
TGTGCCAGCAGGAACATCGGGAATTCACCCCTCCACTTT
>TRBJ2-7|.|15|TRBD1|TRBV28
CASSPYTGGTYEQYF
TGTGCCAGCAGTCCCTATACAGGGGGGACCTACGAGCAGTACTTC
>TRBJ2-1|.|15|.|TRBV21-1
CASSKGGGGYNEQFF
TGTGCCAGCAGCAAAGGCGGCGGGGGATACAATGAGCAGTTCTTC
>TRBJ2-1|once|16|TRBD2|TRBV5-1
CASSPPLAGAHNEQFF
TGCGCCAGCAGCCCCCCGCTAGCGGGGGCGCACAATGAGCAGTTCTTC
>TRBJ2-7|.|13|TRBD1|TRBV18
CASSPGWTGRQYF
TGTGCCAGCTCACCAGGGTGGACAGGGAGACAGTACTTC
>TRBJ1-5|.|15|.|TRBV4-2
CASSQESGSIQPQHF
TGTGCCAGCAGCCAAGAATCAGGATCGATCCAGCCCCAGCATTTT
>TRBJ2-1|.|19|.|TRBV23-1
CASSHTGSRATSSYNEQFF
TGCGCCAGCAGTCATACCGGGAGCAGGGCTACTAGCTCCTACAATGAGCAGTTCTTC
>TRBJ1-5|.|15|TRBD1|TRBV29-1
CSVRVQGDGNQPQHF
TGCAGCGTTAGGGTCCAGGGGGACGGCAATCAGCCCCAGCATTTT
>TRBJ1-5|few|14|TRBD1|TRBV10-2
CASSLTGVDQPQHF
TGCGCCAGCAGTCTGACAGGGGTCGATCAGCCCCAGCATTTT
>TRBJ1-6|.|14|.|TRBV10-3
CAISEVAGNSPLHF
TGTGCCATCAGTGAGGTCGCGGGTAATTCACCCCTCCACTTT
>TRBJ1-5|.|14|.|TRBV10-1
CASSATVDDQPQHF
TGCGCCAGCAGTGCGACAGTGGACGATCAGCCCCAGCATTTT
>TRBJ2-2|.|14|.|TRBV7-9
CASSLGSGTGELFF
TGTGCCAGCAGCTTAGGTTCCGGCACCGGGGAGCTGTTTTTT
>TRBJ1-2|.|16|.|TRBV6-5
CASSYSKMGPDYGYTF
TGTGCCAGCAGTTACTCGAAGATGGGGCCGGACTATGGCTACACCTTC
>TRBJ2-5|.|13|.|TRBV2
CASSTDRIETQYF
TGTGCCAGCAGCACCGACAGGATAGAGACCCAGTACTTC
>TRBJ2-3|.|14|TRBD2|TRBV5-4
CASSPTSGGGGQYF
TGTGCCAGCAGCCCGACTAGCGGGGGGGGAGGGCAGTATTTT
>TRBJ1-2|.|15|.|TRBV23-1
CASSQSNPPGYGYTF
TGCGCCAGCAGTCAATCTAACCCCCCGGGCTATGGCTACACCTTC
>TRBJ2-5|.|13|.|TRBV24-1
CATSDGGLETQYF
TGTGCCACCAGTGATGGGGGGTTGGAGACCCAGTACTTC
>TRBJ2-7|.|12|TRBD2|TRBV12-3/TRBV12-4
CASSLGGNEQYF
TGTGCCAGCAGTTTGGGAGGGAACGAGCAGTACTTC
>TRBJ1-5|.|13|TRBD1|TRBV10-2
CAEERQGNQPQHF
TGCGCCGAAGAAAGACAGGGGAATCAGCCCCAGCATTTT
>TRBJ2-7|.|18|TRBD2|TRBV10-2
CASSETIGTSVTVYEQYF
TGCGCCAGCAGTGAAACTATCGGGACTAGCGTGACCGTCTACGAGCAGTACTTC
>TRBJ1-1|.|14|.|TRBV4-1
CASSQWGGTTEAFF
TGCGCCAGCAGCCAGTGGGGGGGGACCACTGAAGCTTTCTTT
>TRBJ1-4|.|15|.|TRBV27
CASSTKGFLGEKLFF
TGTGCCAGCAGCACTAAGGGGTTTTTGGGTGAAAAACTGTTTTTT
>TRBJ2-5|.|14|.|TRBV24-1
CATSDWGRRETQYF
TGTGCCACCAGTGATTGGGGCAGAAGAGAGACCCAGTACTTC
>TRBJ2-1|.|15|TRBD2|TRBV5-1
CASSLVRGGADEQFF
TGCGCCAGCAGCTTGGTCCGGGGGGGCGCGGATGAGCAGTTCTTC
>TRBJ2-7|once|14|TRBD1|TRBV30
CAWTNGQAGDEQYF
TGTGCCTGGACGAATGGACAGGCCGGGGACGAGCAGTACTTC